The rows below give T cell receptor beta chains drawn from one sample of a study of human T cells and chemical hapten exposure. TCRdb recomputed calls from the RACE reads with MiXCR, one row per CDR3 protein. The table includes roughly 190,000 distinct CDR3 sequences, 20% to 25% detected once. The input for sequencing was whole blood, taken in connection with sensitization to the hapten diphenylcyclopropenone (DPC). These receptors were obtained from a woman between 50 and 59 years old with alopecia areata. Some clones in this sample may be carry-over from other donors' samples. The CDR3 runs from the conserved cysteine through the conserved F or W. A D gene is named only where the DNA matches it firmly. Clone size is not always given. Where it is, it says once, few, many or a class for expanded clones.

>NA|NA|TRBV18|TRBJ2-5
CASSPERNKQETQYF
TGTGCCAGCTCACCAGAGAGGAATAAGCAAGAGACTCAGTACTTC
>TRBD1|few|TRBV3-1|TRBJ1-1
CASSQGDRVAEAFF
TGTGCCAGCAGCCAGGGAGACAGGGTCGCTGAAGCTTTCTTT
>TRBD1|few|TRBV19|TRBJ2-7
CASSPRTGAYEQYF
TGTGCCAGTAGTCCCAGGACAGGAGCCTACGAGCAGTACTTC
>NA|few|TRBV5-6|TRBJ2-7
CASSFGLGYEQYF
TGTGCCAGCAGCTTTGGGCTGGGATACGAGCAGTACTTC
>NA|NA|TRBV21-1|TRBJ1-1
CASSILLDRATEAFF
TGTGCCAGCAGCATACTACTAGACAGGGCCACTGAAGCTTTCTTT
>NA|NA|TRBV12-3/TRBV12-4|TRBJ2-3
CASSQGYTQYF
TGTGCCAGCAGCCAGGGTTATACGCAGTATTTT
>TRBD1|NA|TRBV19|TRBJ2-6
CASSQSTGAISVANVLTF
TGTGCCAGTAGCCAATCGACAGGGGCAATCTCTGTGGCCAACGTCCTGACTTTC
>NA|NA|TRBV7-9|TRBJ1-1
CASSSSGRLTTEAFF
TGTGCCAGCAGCTCTTCAGGGAGGTTGACCACTGAAGCTTTCTTT
>NA|NA|TRBV5-1|TRBJ1-2
CASSPHGGDISAAYGYTF
TGCGCCAGCAGTCCCCACGGCGGGGACATCTCCGCCGCTTATGGCTACACCTTC
>TRBD1|NA|TRBV28|TRBJ2-2
CASSSTGQGGLSTGELFF
TGTGCCAGCAGTTCAACTGGACAGGGCGGGCTCAGCACCGGGGAGCTGTTTTTT
>NA|few|TRBV20-1|TRBJ2-2
CSARVRGMGPGELFF
TGCAGTGCTAGAGTCCGGGGGATGGGACCCGGGGAGCTGTTTTTT
>NA|NA|TRBV2|TRBJ2-1
CASSRVRRGGNEQFF
TGTGCCAGCAGTAGGGTTCGCAGGGGAGGGAATGAGCAGTTCTTC
>NA|few|TRBV21-1|TRBJ2-1
CASSFRDRIDNEQFF
TGTGCCAGCAGCTTCCGGGACAGGATAGACAATGAGCAGTTCTTC
>NA|NA|TRBV6-2/TRBV6-3|TRBJ2-7
CASSYPTGTYEQYF
TGTGCCAGCAGTTACCCGACGGGGACTTACGAGCAGTACTTC
>TRBD1|NA|TRBV7-9|TRBJ2-1
CASSTTGGFSYNEQFF
TGTGCCAGCAGTACCACAGGGGGCTTTTCCTACAATGAGCAGTTCTTC
>NA|few|TRBV28|TRBJ1-5
CASSALQPQHF
TGTGCCAGCAGCGCACTTCAGCCCCAGCATTTT
>NA|few|TRBV7-9|TRBJ2-1
CASSLTSHNEQFF
TGTGCCAGCAGCTTGACTAGTCACAATGAGCAGTTCTTC
>TRBD1|NA|TRBV7-2|TRBJ2-7
CASSLRTGQGSYEQYF
TGTGCCAGCAGCTTAAGGACGGGACAGGGTTCCTACGAGCAGTACTTC
>NA|few|TRBV3-1|TRBJ1-5
CASSLTGVNQPQHF
TGTGCCAGCAGCCTGACTGGGGTCAATCAGCCCCAGCATTTT
>NA|NA|TRBV6-1|TRBJ1-5
CASRGGNRDQPQHF
TGTGCCAGTCGTGGTGGCAATAGGGATCAGCCCCAGCATTTT
>TRBD2|NA|TRBV20-1|TRBJ2-5
CSARVFGRESETQYF
TGCAGTGCTAGGGTTTTCGGGCGGGAGAGTGAGACCCAGTACTTC
>NA|few|TRBV12-3/TRBV12-4|TRBJ1-2
CASSPTGSRVGYTF
TGTGCCAGCAGTCCTACAGGGAGTCGAGTCGGCTACACCTTC
>NA|NA|TRBV11-2|TRBJ1-2
CASSLDTRVGYTF
TGTGCCAGCAGCTTAGACACCAGGGTTGGCTACACCTTC
>NA|NA|TRBV12-3/TRBV12-4|TRBJ1-1
CATRVAVSAFF
TGTGCCACCCGCGTCGCGGTGTCGGCTTTCTTT
>TRBD2|few|TRBV20-1|TRBJ2-1
CSAGTSYNEQFF
TGCAGTGCTGGGACTAGTTACAATGAGCAGTTCTTC
>NA|few|TRBV6-5|TRBJ2-2
CASKDTNTGELFF
TGTGCCAGCAAAGACACCAACACCGGGGAGCTGTTTTTT
>NA|NA|TRBV12-3/TRBV12-4|TRBJ1-2
CASNSGGLWGYTF
TGTGCCAGCAACTCGGGGGGCCTCTGGGGCTACACCTTC
>NA|many|TRBV11-2|TRBJ2-7
CASSLSGNTYEQYF
TGTGCCAGCAGCTTATCGGGGAATACCTACGAGCAGTACTTC
>NA|NA|TRBV4-1|TRBJ1-2
CASSQEGPRGSRYTF
TGCGCCAGCAGCCAGGAAGGGCCACGGGGTTCCCGGTACACCTTC
>NA|few|TRBV9|TRBJ2-7
CASSVGVDPYEQYF
TGTGCCAGCAGCGTAGGGGTGGACCCCTACGAGCAGTACTTC
>NA|NA|TRBV7-2|TRBJ2-3
CASSLGSADWWSDTQYF
TGTGCCAGCAGCTTGGGATCCGCCGATTGGTGGTCAGATACGCAGTATTTT
>TRBD1|NA|TRBV2|TRBJ2-2
CASREQGAAGELFF
TGTGCCAGCAGAGAACAGGGGGCCGCCGGGGAGCTGTTTTTT
>NA|NA|TRBV29-1|TRBJ2-3
CSVKGKITDTQYF
TGCAGCGTTAAGGGCAAGATCACAGATACGCAGTATTTT
>NA|many|TRBV29-1|TRBJ1-1
CSVGAALNTEAFF
TGCAGCGTTGGGGCAGCTCTGAACACTGAAGCTTTCTTT
>NA|NA|TRBV29-1|TRBJ1-4
CSVDGGYKLFF
TGCAGCGTTGACGGAGGGTACAAACTGTTTTTT
>NA|many|TRBV18|TRBJ2-1
CASSPSPMGEQFF
TGTGCCAGCTCACCATCACCGATGGGGGAGCAGTTCTTC
>TRBD1|NA|TRBV7-9|TRBJ1-2
CASRSRQGDGYTF
TGTGCCAGCAGATCTAGACAGGGTGATGGCTACACCTTC
>NA|few|TRBV6-6|TRBJ2-5
CASSLGRGWETQYF
TGTGCCAGCAGTCTCGGTAGAGGGTGGGAGACCCAGTACTTC
>TRBD1|NA|TRBV5-1|TRBJ1-3
CASSTQGDSGNTIYF
TGCGCCAGCAGCACCCAGGGGGACTCTGGAAACACCATATATTTT
>NA|few|TRBV25-1|TRBJ1-4
CASSGGTVEKLFF
TGTGCCAGCAGTGGAGGGACGGTTGAAAAACTGTTTTTT
>TRBD1|NA|TRBV12-3/TRBV12-4|TRBJ2-2
CASILGGTGNTGELFF
TGTGCCAGCATCCTGGGCGGGACAGGGAACACCGGGGAGCTGTTTTTT
>NA|few|TRBV5-1|TRBJ2-2
CASSLGNTGELFF
TGTGCCAGCAGTTTGGGGAACACCGGGGAGCTGTTTTTT
>TRBD2|NA|TRBV11-2|TRBJ2-1
CASSLVVSGRYNEQFF
TGTGCCAGCAGCTTAGTAGTTAGCGGGAGATACAATGAGCAGTTCTTC
>TRBD2|NA|TRBV20-1|TRBJ2-1
CSAGRGSEQFF
TGCAGTGCGGGGCGGGGGAGTGAGCAGTTCTTC
>NA|few|TRBV7-2|TRBJ2-2
CASSFALVNTGELFF
TGTGCCAGCAGCTTTGCGCTAGTGAACACCGGGGAGCTGTTTTTT
>TRBD2|few|TRBV7-9|TRBJ2-7
CASSLVGLAAYEQYF
TGTGCCAGCAGCTTAGTAGGACTAGCGGCCTACGAGCAGTACTTC
>NA|NA|TRBV3-1|TRBJ2-1
CASSQGPGLQFF
TGTGCCAGCAGCCAAGGCCCGGGACTGCAGTTCTTC
>NA|NA|TRBV7-2|TRBJ2-1
CASSWEVKYNEQFF
TGTGCCAGCAGCTGGGAGGTCAAATACAATGAGCAGTTCTTC
>TRBD1|few|TRBV29-1|TRBJ2-3
CSGQGGSTDTQYF
TGCAGCGGACAGGGGGGTAGCACAGATACGCAGTATTTT
>TRBD1|NA|TRBV4-2|TRBJ2-7
CASSLTGGPGTGVYEQYF
TGTGCCAGCAGCCTTACCGGGGGCCCCGGGACAGGGGTCTACGAGCAGTACTTC
>TRBD1|few|TRBV5-6|TRBJ2-7
CASSLGLKMDRGLSYEQYF
TGTGCCAGCAGCTTGGGACTCAAGATGGACAGGGGGCTCTCCTACGAGCAGTACTTC
>TRBD2|few|TRBV6-4|TRBJ2-1
CASSDERESAEQFF
TGTGCCAGCAGTGACGAGCGGGAGTCGGCTGAGCAGTTCTTC
>NA|NA|TRBV7-9|TRBJ1-2
CASSREGVRGYGYTF
TGTGCCAGCAGCCGCGAGGGGGTCAGAGGCTATGGCTACACCTTC
>NA|few|TRBV3-1|TRBJ2-2
CASSQRGRPGELFF
TGTGCCAGCAGCCAACGAGGTCGTCCCGGGGAGCTGTTTTTT
>TRBD2|NA|TRBV9|TRBJ2-3
CASSVEEGGLAGRNTQYF
TGTGCCAGCAGCGTAGAGGAGGGCGGACTAGCGGGGCGGAATACGCAGTATTTT